This T cell receptor beta chain was observed in a study of cytomegalovirus exposure and HLA in healthy donors. This clone occurred a few times. Its matching antigen is unknown. Germline-derived CDR1 and CDR2 are SEHNR and FQNEAQ (reference sequence). The CDR3 is made up of 18 amino acids. V lost 3 bases and J lost 6; bases outside the gene matches: 13. The PCR employed 60 Vbeta primers together with 13 Jbeta primers. Libraries were prepared by immunoSEQ multiplex PCR; TCRdb keeps only in-frame clonotypes and omits some of them. The profile shows roughly 100,000 clones, 80% to 85% of them singletons. Points from the study as a whole: Prediction of most subjects' HLA-A and HLA-B alleles by TCR beta sequences was reportedly accurate. CMV serostatus was the sole immune exposure information available. The productive fraction for most TCR beta V segments was about 87% or about 30% in an earlier analysis.

Material: PBMCs. This chain joins TRBV7-9 and TRBJ2-3; TRBD2 agrees at 12 bases. The sequence was obtained from a man aged 25 to 40 in good health and CMV-seropositive. DNA for the CDR3: TGTGCCAGCAGCTTGATTAACGTTCTAGCGGGGGGGCTTGATACGCAGTATTTT. Its translation is CASSLINVLAGGLDTQYF.